This T cell receptor beta chain was sequenced for a study of blood T cell repertoires in COVID-19. Study context: The United States, Italy and Spain provided the acute and convalescent COVID-19 samples. Nucleic acid was either cDNA or gDNA, and it came from T cells, B-cell-depleted T cells, or PBMCs.

The CDR3 spans 14 residues. Germline CDR1 and CDR2: MDHEN and SYDVKM. Trimming cost V 7 bases and J 6 bases; bases outside gene matches: 7. Per the authors' pipeline: Reference gene primer amplification in the assay estimated nucleated cell counts. Assay: immunoSEQ multiplex PCR; the TCRdb copy retains only in-frame clones and omits some. That table gives V, J and clone size, and the DNA gave D and trimming. The table has approximately 210,000 clones, around 90% seen once; the top ten hold roughly 1.7%. Sequenced input: peripheral blood. The V gene is TRBV28, the J gene TRBJ2-1; 9 bases match TRBD1. This TCR came from a man aged 70 or older with acute or convalescent COVID-19. The chain's CDR3 is CASTYRDRVNEQFF. CDR3 in DNA: TGTGCCAGCACCTACCGGGACAGGGTCAATGAGCAGTTCTTC.